One sample yielded the 8 T cell receptor beta chains listed below, sequenced in a study of T-cell memory formation after mild COVID-19. TCRdb used MiXCR to reprocess the 5' RACE reads, holding one entry per CDR3 protein. The sample lists about 340,000 distinct CDR3 sequences, roughly 15% occurring once. The sample consisted of PBMCs or a T cell subset sorted from them (not recorded which). The receptors stem from a man younger than 35 who had mild COVID-19 (a few samples of this study predate the infection). Cell type and time point are not known.

This sequence joins TRBV4-3 and TRBJ1-2, with D uncertain. CDR1 and CDR2 from the germline V gene are LGHNA and YSLEER. The CDR3 is 14 residues long. The V and J ends lost 3 bases and 6 bases respectively, with 14 bases between them. The CDR3 DNA is TGCGCCAGCAGCCAGGACTTGGAGGGAAATGGCTACACCTTC. Translation gives CASSQDLEGNGYTF.

This clonotype has just a few counts. The chain uses TRBV6-6 and TRBJ2-1; 9 positions agree with TRBD1. Germline V gene lookup returns CDR1 MNHNY and CDR2 SVGAGI (reference sequence). The CDR3 runs 19 residues. V dropped 0 bases and J dropped 6; count of bases not matched to a gene: 15. CDR3 in DNA: TGTGCCAGCAGTTACTCTCTCTCTTTTGGGACAGGGCTGGTCAATGAGCAGTTCTTC. Translation gives CASSYSLSFGTGLVNEQFF.

This clonotype appeared many times. The chain couples TRBV6-6 to TRBJ1-6, with 7 bases matching TRBD1. Trimming took 6 bases from V and 10 from J; bases not matched to a gene: 9. Germline CDR1 reads MNHNY; CDR2 reads SVGAGI (reference sequence). CDR3 length: 14 residues. The CDR3 sequence is CASRRTGQISPLHF. CDR3 DNA: TGTGCCAGCAGGCGGACAGGACAGATCTCACCCCTCCACTTT.

This clonotype was seen a handful of times. The chain is built from TRBV6-5 and TRBJ2-5; possible D gene TRBD2, 7 bases. This CDR3 comprises 15 residues. V dropped 4 bases and J dropped 5 bases, with 17 bases sitting between them. Germline assignment: CDR1 MNHEY and CDR2 SVGAGI. The CDR3 region is CASSSGGGWWETQYF. The CDR3 DNA follows: TGTGCCAGCAGTTCGGGCGGGGGCTGGTGGGAGACCCAGTACTTC.

This clonotype was found many times. Here the CDR3 DNA reads TGTGCCAGCAGTTTAATTCCCCCCCTTAGCACGGGGATGGGGAATTCACCCCTCCACTTT. It translates to CASSLIPPLSTGMGNSPLHF. The V gene is TRBV28, the J gene TRBJ1-6; D gene uncertain. Germline V gene data show CDR1 as MDHEN and CDR2 as SYDVKM. Trimming removed 2 bases from V and 7 bases from J, with 27 bases in between. This CDR3 has 20 residues.

This clonotype was detected a few times. This rearrangement joins TRBV7-2 to TRBJ2-3, with 10 bases lining up with TRBD2. Losses at the gene ends were 5 bases for V and 4 bases for J; bases not matched to a gene: 6. Germline values: CDR1 SGHTA, CDR2 FQGNSA. The CDR3 consists of 15 residues. For the CDR3, the DNA is TGTGCCAGCAGCGCAACTAGCGGGGCCGCAGATACGCAGTATTTT. Translated, it gives CASSATSGAADTQYF.

This chain connects TRBV6-5 to TRBJ2-3, with D uncertain. The germline V gene encodes CDR1 MNHEY and CDR2 SVGAGI. The V gene lost 0 bases and the J gene lost 6 bases, with 16 bases spanning the gap. CDR3 length equals 16 residues. The DNA for the CDR3 is TGTGCCAGCAGTTACTCGATGCCTACTACGGGTGATACGCAGTATTTT. Its protein product is CASSYSMPTTGDTQYF.

J is TRBJ2-3 and V is TRBV5-1; TRBD2 aligns across 8 bases. This CDR3 is built from 16 residues. Germline assignment: CDR1 SGHRS and CDR2 YFSETQ. V gave up 0 bases and J gave up 4 bases; unmatched junction bases: 7. CDR3 sequence reads: CASSLGSSGGPDTQYF. The CDR3 DNA sequence: TGCGCCAGCAGCTTGGGAAGTTCGGGGGGGCCAGATACGCAGTATTTT. Combining the CDR3 with reference TRBV5-1 and TRBJ2-3 gives the whole variable domain KAGVTQTPRYLIKTRGQQVTLSCSPISGHRSVSWYQQTPGQGLQFLFEYFSETQRNKGNFPGRFSGRQFSNSRSEMNVSTLELGDSALYLCASSLGSSGGPDTQYFGPGTRLTVL.